The clone carrying this T cell receptor (beta chain) was counted a few times. The antigen is unknown. The data were taken from a study of T cell responses to AZD1222 COVID-19 vaccine. Whole-study context: The analysis combined second doses at about 4 or about 12 weeks.

Using immunoSEQ multiplex PCR, the repertoire was profiled, and TCRdb retains in-frame clones only, with some absent. The sample has some 110,000 clones, 90% to 95% seen once. CDR1 is SGHAT and CDR2 is FQNNGV in the germline V gene. The V end was cut by 4 bases, the J end by 2 bases, with 15 bases between. The CDR3 is 15 amino acids. Points from the study as a whole: Scientists sampled the repertoires only once the peak T cell response had passed. It should be noted that donors were predominantly white British and more often female, and clonal diversity was possibly underestimated. The study found vaccine-associated CD4 TCRs spanning spike, dominant at 160-218 and 743-854.

The sample was peripheral blood, taken on day 0 of AZD1222 vaccination. The sequence was collected from an adult in good health. This sequence joins TRBV11-2 and TRBJ2-7; a possible D gene is TRBD2 (7 bases). The CDR3 nucleotides are TGTGCCAGCAGCTCCCCTGGGGGGGCTGCCTACGAGCAGTACTTC. It yields the protein CASSSPGGAAYEQYF. Together with reference TRBV11-2 and TRBJ2-7, the CDR3 gives the full variable domain: EAGVAQSPRYKIIEKRQSVAFWCNPISGHATLYWYQQILGQGPKLLIQFQNNGVVDDSQLPKDRFSAERLKGVDSTLKIQPAKLEDSAVYLCASSSPGGAAYEQYFGPGTRLTVT.